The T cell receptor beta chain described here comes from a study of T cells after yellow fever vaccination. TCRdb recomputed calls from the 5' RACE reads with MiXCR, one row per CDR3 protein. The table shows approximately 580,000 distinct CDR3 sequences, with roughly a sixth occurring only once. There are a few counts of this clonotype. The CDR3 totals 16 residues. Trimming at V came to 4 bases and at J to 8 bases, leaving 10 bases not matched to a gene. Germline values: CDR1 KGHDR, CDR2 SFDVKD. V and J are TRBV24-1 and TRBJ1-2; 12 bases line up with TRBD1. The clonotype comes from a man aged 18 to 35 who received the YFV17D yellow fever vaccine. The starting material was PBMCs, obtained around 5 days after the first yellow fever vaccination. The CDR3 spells CATSDFLGQGASGYTF. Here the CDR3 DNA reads TGTGCCACCAGTGACTTCCTGGGACAGGGGGCGAGCGGCTACACCTTC.